This entry lists 28 T cell receptor beta chains sequenced from one sample in a study of T cell responses to AZD1222 COVID-19 vaccine. Data came from immunoSEQ multiplex PCR; TCRdb stores just in-frame clones and leaves some out. The sample shows approximately 180,000 clones, 85% to 95% of them seen only once. This material consisted of peripheral blood, taken 28 days after the second dose of the MenACWY control vaccine. The receptors come from an adult who received the MenACWY meningococcal vaccine as a control.

This chain links TRBV28 with TRBJ2-7, with D possibly being TRBD2 (6 bases). Trimming cost V 6 bases and J 12 bases, with 21 bases left between them. Germline CDR1 MDHEN, CDR2 SYDVKM. CDR3 length equals 13 residues. CDR3 DNA sequence: TGTGCCAGCAGGGAGGGCGGGCAGGCCCTGGGGTACTTC. Protein: CASREGGQALGYF. Full variable domain (rest looked up from reference TRBV28 and TRBJ2-7): DVKVTQSSRYLVKRTGEKVFLECVQDMDHENMFWYRQDPGLGLRLIYFSYDVKMKEKGDIPEGYSVSREKKERFSLILESASTNQTSMYLCASREGGQALGYFGPGTRLTVT.

This chain links TRBV20-1 with TRBJ1-1; tentatively, D is TRBD1 (5 bases). The CDR3 runs to 11 residues. Trimming left V 5 bases short and J 7 bases short, with 11 bases between. Looked up from germline, CDR1 is DFQATT and CDR2 is SNEGSKA (reference sequence). The CDR3 here is CSAGPRDEAFF. The CDR3 coding sequence is TGCAGTGCTGGGCCCAGGGATGAAGCTTTCTTT.

V and J are TRBV10-3 and TRBJ1-1; possible D gene TRBD1, 6 bases. V lost 5 bases and J 5 bases, leaving 9 bases between the germline ends. Germline loops: CDR1 ENHRY, CDR2 SYGVKD. This CDR3 is 12 amino acids long. The CDR3 nucleotides are TGTGCCATCAGTCCCGGACAGACTGAAGCTTTCTTT. Translation gives CAISPGQTEAFF.

The V gene is TRBV6-5, the J gene TRBJ2-7; tentative D call: TRBD1 (5 bases). The CDR3 is 13 residues long. The V end was cut by 7 bases, the J end by 0 bases, with 10 bases between. CDR1 and CDR2 (germline): MNHEY, SVGAGI. This chain's CDR3 is CASMLGASYEQYF. The CDR3 nucleotides are TGTGCCAGCATGCTAGGGGCCTCCTACGAGCAGTACTTC.

The chain has TRBV6-5 and TRBJ2-7; D may be TRBD1 or TRBD2 (5 bases each). The CDR3 has 15 residues. In germline, CDR1 is MNHEY, CDR2 SVGAGI. V lost 5 bases and J 2 bases, leaving 16 bases between the germline ends. CDR3 DNA sequence: TGTGCCAGCAGTCAAACAGGAGGTTTTCCCTACGAGCAGTACTTC. Amino acid sequence: CASSQTGGFPYEQYF.

The chain uses TRBV2 and TRBJ1-3, with D perhaps matching TRBD1 (6 bases). V was pared by 4 bases and J by 3 bases, with 10 bases between. This CDR3 has 14 amino acids. CDR1 and CDR2 (germline): SNHLY, FYNNEI. CDR3 amino acids: CASSVRGDGNTIYF. As DNA, the CDR3 is TGTGCCAGCAGTGTCAGGGGTGATGGAAACACCATATATTTT.

V is TRBV24-1 and J is TRBJ2-6; D is uncertain. This CDR3 has 16 amino acids. Trimming left V 3 bases short and J 0 bases short, with 8 bases between. Germline V gives CDR1 KGHDR, CDR2 SFDVKD. The CDR3 sequence is CATSDVRDSGANVLTF. The CDR3 DNA reads as TGTGCCACCAGTGATGTAAGGGACTCTGGGGCCAACGTCCTGACTTTC.

The chain has TRBV27 and TRBJ2-7; 11 bases are a match to TRBD2. CDR3 length: 17 residues. The V segment lost 3 bases and the J segment 2 bases; nucleotides outside the gene matches: 9. Germline lookup yields CDR1 MNHEY and CDR2 SMNVEV (reference sequence). DNA for the CDR3: TGTGCCAGCAGTTTGCACACCGGGACTAGCGGAACCTACGAGCAGTACTTC. Translating gives CASSLHTGTSGTYEQYF.

Regarding this clone: Germline and junction disagree at one end, which may indicate a read error. The chain links TRBV7-7 to TRBJ2-1; 11 bases match TRBD2. The germline V gene encodes CDR1 SSHAT and CDR2 FNYEAQ (reference sequence). The CDR3 is made up of 16 amino acids. CDR3 in DNA: TGTGCTAGCAGCGGGACTAGCGGTGCCTCCTACAATGAGCAGTTCTTC. It yields the protein CASSGTSGASYNEQFF.

The chain has TRBV30 and TRBJ2-1; tentatively, D is TRBD1 or TRBD2 (5 bases each). The CDR3 has 14 residues. V lost 0 bases and J 9 bases, leaving 15 bases between the germline ends. Germline CDR1 reads GTSNPN; CDR2 reads SVGIG (reference sequence). CDR3 sequence: CAWSVGASMSEQFF. The CDR3 DNA sequence: TGTGCCTGGAGTGTAGGGGCTAGCATGAGTGAGCAGTTCTTC.

This chain connects TRBV19 to TRBJ1-5; 12 nucleotides align to TRBD1. This CDR3 is 16 amino acids long. Looked up from germline, CDR1 is LNHDA and CDR2 is SQIVND (reference sequence). With 3 bases clipped from V and 6 bases from J, the junction kept 6 bases outside the gene matches. Here the CDR3 reads CASSMHRDRGRQPQHF. The CDR3 nucleotides are TGTGCCAGTAGTATGCACCGGGACAGGGGGCGTCAGCCCCAGCATTTT.

This clone was counted a single time. The rearrangement links TRBV6-5 to TRBJ2-5; 9 positions match TRBD1. V lost 10 bases and J lost 5; bases outside the gene matches: 8. This CDR3 spans 13 amino acids. Germline loops: CDR1 MNHEY, CDR2 SVGAGI. CDR3 residues: CATRTGGPETQYF. The CDR3 bases are TGTGCCACCCGCACAGGGGGCCCGGAGACCCAGTACTTC.

This clone was seen just once. V gene TRBV7-9 combines with J gene TRBJ2-1; 12 nucleotides agree with TRBD2. The CDR3 has 15 residues. Per germline, CDR1 SEHNR and CDR2 FQNEAQ (reference sequence). Trimming took 6 bases from V and 5 from J; bases not matched to a gene: 5. CDR3 nucleotide sequence: TGTGCCAGCAGTTTACTAGCGGGAGGCAACAATGAGCAGTTCTTC. It specifies CASSLLAGGNNEQFF.

The V gene is TRBV29-1, the J gene TRBJ1-1; no firm D call. CDR1 and CDR2 (germline): SQVTM, ANQGSEA. V lost 4 bases and J 7 bases, leaving 19 bases between the germline ends. The CDR3 is made up of 14 amino acids. As DNA, the CDR3 is TGCAGCGTTGGATTGTTCGGGGTGGAGGGTGAAGCTTTCTTT. Translation: CSVGLFGVEGEAFF.

The chain couples TRBV4-2 to TRBJ1-6; D may be TRBD1 (6 bases). The CDR3 is made up of 21 amino acids. The germline gives CDR1 LGHNA, CDR2 YNFKEQ. V lost 2 bases and J 4 bases, leaving 27 bases between the germline ends. The CDR3 loop reads CASSQWAPDTGSAGYNSPLHF. CDR3 nucleotides: TGTGCCAGCAGCCAATGGGCCCCAGACACAGGGAGTGCCGGATATAATTCACCCCTCCACTTT.

The chain combines TRBV28 with TRBJ2-2; D uncertain. CDR1 is MDHEN and CDR2 is SYDVKM in the germline V gene. Trimming pared 3 bases from V and 11 bases from J, leaving 19 bases between. The CDR3 contains 15 residues. For the CDR3, the DNA is TGTGCCAGCAGTTTGCGACGTCCGACAAGTGGAGAGCTGTTTTTT. It encodes CASSLRRPTSGELFF. Full variable domain (remainder filled in from reference TRBV28 and TRBJ2-2): DVKVTQSSRYLVKRTGEKVFLECVQDMDHENMFWYRQDPGLGLRLIYFSYDVKMKEKGDIPEGYSVSREKKERFSLILESASTNQTSMYLCASSLRRPTSGELFFGEGSRLTVL.

Comment on this clone: Other DNA sequences within the sample encode an identical CDR3. The J gene is TRBJ2-5, the V gene TRBV11-3, with 8 positions matching TRBD1. Germline V gene data show CDR1 as SGHNT and CDR2 as YENEEA. The V gene end was trimmed by 5 bases and the J gene end by 2 bases; junction bases not matched to a gene: 7. CDR3 size: 15 residues. The CDR3 protein is CASSLNGQGQETQYF. The CDR3 DNA sequence: TGTGCCAGCAGCCTTAATGGACAGGGACAAGAGACCCAGTACTTC. Together with reference TRBV11-3 and TRBJ2-5, the CDR3 gives the full variable domain: EAGVVQSPRYKIIEKKQPVAFWCNPISGHNTLYWYLQNLGQGPELLIRYENEEAVDDSQLPKDRFSAERLKGVDSTLKIQPAELGDSAVYLCASSLNGQGQETQYFGPGTRLLVL.

J is TRBJ1-1 and V is TRBV30, with D possibly being TRBD1 (5 bases). Trimming removed 2 bases from V and 5 bases from J, with 9 bases in between. Germline CDR1 reads GTSNPN; CDR2 reads SVGIG (reference sequence). The CDR3 spans 12 residues. This chain's CDR3 is CAWSPGYTEAFF. CDR3 DNA: TGTGCCTGGAGTCCAGGGTATACTGAAGCTTTCTTT.

V gene TRBV7-3 combines with J gene TRBJ1-1, with a weak D call TRBD1 (6 bases). Trimming removed 1 base at V and 5 bases at J, with 11 bases between. Germline CDR1 is SGHTA and CDR2 is FQGTGA. The CDR3 extends over 14 amino acids. The CDR3 loop reads CASSLRGRGTEAFF. DNA for the CDR3: TGTGCCAGCAGCTTAAGGGGTAGGGGGACTGAAGCTTTCTTT.

The CDR3 spells CASSLDLQGVPSPLHF. The DNA for the CDR3 is TGTGCCAGCAGCTTAGATTTGCAGGGGGTACCTTCACCCCTCCACTTT. The chain couples TRBV7-6 to TRBJ1-6; 7 bases map to TRBD1. The CDR3 sequence is 16 residues long. V was clipped by 1 base and J by 9 bases; unmatched bases: 9. Germline V gene sequence: CDR1 SGHVS, CDR2 FNYEAQ.

This clone was found a few times. The rearrangement joins TRBV10-1 to TRBJ1-3; TRBD1 agrees at 7 bases. V lost 6 bases and J lost 4; bases outside the gene matches: 12. Per germline, CDR1 WNHNN and CDR2 SYGVQD (reference sequence). The length of the CDR3 is 16 residues. CDR3 DNA: TGCGCCAGCAGACCCGACACAGGGGATCGGGGAAACACCATATATTTT. Its protein product is CASRPDTGDRGNTIYF.

The chain links TRBV9 to TRBJ1-3; D call uncertain. Trimming took off 1 base at V and 0 bases at J, with 14 bases between the two ends. CDR1 is SGDLS, CDR2 YYNGEE, per germline. The CDR3 length is 17 residues. CDR3 protein: CASSVKWGVSSGNTIYF. The CDR3, as DNA: TGTGCCAGCAGCGTAAAGTGGGGAGTCAGCTCTGGAAACACCATATATTTT.

The CDR3 nucleotides read TGCGCCAGCAGATGGACCGTGGATAGCAATCAGCCCCAGCATTTT. Amino acids: CASRWTVDSNQPQHF. V and J are TRBV5-1 and TRBJ1-5; D unclear. This CDR3 comprises 15 residues. V was shortened by 5 bases and J by 0 bases, with 12 bases between the two germline ends. In germline, CDR1 is SGHRS, CDR2 YFSETQ.

This clone was counted once. The CDR3: CASSPPGEIYEQYF. DNA of the CDR3: TGTGCCAGCTCACCACCGGGGGAAATCTACGAGCAGTACTTC. V gene TRBV18 combines with J gene TRBJ2-7, with D possibly called TRBD1 or TRBD2 (5 bases each). Germline values: CDR1 KGHSH, CDR2 LQKENI. Between the trimmed V and J ends, which lost 0 bases and 3 bases, there was a span of 9 bases. The CDR3 spans 14 residues.

In DNA form, the CDR3 reads TGTGCCAGCAAATCGGTTAACTATGGCTACACCTTC. Its translation is CASKSVNYGYTF. V gene TRBV28 combines with J gene TRBJ1-2; D not resolved. The CDR3 totals 12 residues. Trimming stripped 7 bases from V and 1 base from J, with 7 bases between. Germline V gene lookup returns CDR1 MDHEN and CDR2 SYDVKM.

The V gene is TRBV6-2 or TRBV6-3, the J gene TRBJ2-1, with D possibly being TRBD2 (6 bases). Germline values: CDR1 MNHEY, CDR2 SVGEGT. The ends were cut back, 2 bases at V and 4 bases at J, with 12 bases in the middle. The CDR3 is 15 residues long. CDR3 in DNA: TGTGCCAGCAGTTACCGCCTAGCGAGTTACAATGAGCAGTTCTTC. The encoded protein is CASSYRLASYNEQFF.

The V and J genes are TRBV3-1 (or the pseudogene TRBV3-2) and TRBJ1-2, with a weak D call TRBD1 (5 bases). CDR1 LGHDT and CDR2 YNNKEL come from the germline V gene (reference sequence). V lost 3 bases and J lost 4, with 21 bases in between. The length of the CDR3 is 17 residues. The CDR3 DNA sequence: TGTGCCAGCAGCCAGGGGGGTTTTGTTATAGGCTCCTATGGCTACACCTTC. It yields the protein CASSQGGFVIGSYGYTF.

The chain is built from TRBV10-3 and TRBJ1-1; 7 bases align to TRBD1. The CDR3 is made up of 14 amino acids. Germline V gene sequence: CDR1 ENHRY, CDR2 SYGVKD. V gave up 2 bases and J gave up 8 bases; unmatched junction bases: 8. The CDR3 spells CAISEDYRGQEAFF. The CDR3 region has the DNA TGTGCCATCAGTGAGGACTACCGGGGACAGGAAGCTTTCTTT.